Listed below are T cell receptor beta chains from one sample, sequenced in a study of shared clonotypes between healthy human individuals. TCRdb keeps only in-frame clones here, not all; method: immunoSEQ multiplex PCR. The sample lists hundreds of thousands of clones; around 86% were seen once. The sequencing sample was made of memory CD8+ T cells sorted from blood. These receptors were taken from a man aged 18-30 years in good health. The CDR3 runs from the conserved cysteine through the conserved F or W. The order of the fields is V gene, J gene, D gene, clone size, CDR3 protein, CDR3 DNA. D genes are given only for firm matches. Expanded clones are given a class, and other clones once, few, many or no size at all.

>TRBV6-5|TRBJ2-1|.|.
CASSWGSSYNEQFF
TGTGCCAGCAGTTGGGGAAGCTCCTACAATGAGCAGTTCTTC
>TRBV2|TRBJ2-1|TRBD2|.
CASKASGGADEQFF
TGTGCCAGCAAGGCTAGCGGGGGGGCGGATGAGCAGTTCTTC
>TRBV5-5|TRBJ1-5|TRBD1|.
CASSVGTEERQPQHF
TGTGCCAGCAGCGTAGGGACAGAGGAACGACAGCCCCAGCATTTT
>TRBV4-1|TRBJ2-7|.|.
CASSPSTSGEVYEQYF
TGCGCCAGCAGCCCTAGTACCTCCGGCGAGGTTTACGAGCAGTACTTC
>TRBV11-2|TRBJ1-2|.|.
CASSMAGTDYGYTF
TGTGCCAGCAGCATGGCCGGGACGGACTATGGCTACACCTTC
>TRBV11-3|TRBJ2-4|TRBD2|.
CASSETHGGAKNIQYF
TGTGCCAGCAGCGAGACCCACGGGGGGGCCAAAAACATTCAGTACTTC
>TRBV11-2|TRBJ2-1|.|many
CASSLETPAYNEQFF
TGTGCCAGCAGCTTAGAAACCCCCGCCTACAATGAGCAGTTCTTC
>TRBV7-9|TRBJ2-1|.|once
CASSSPTGLGEQFF
TGTGCCAGCAGCTCTCCGACAGGACTGGGTGAGCAGTTCTTC
>TRBV7-2|TRBJ2-1|TRBD2|.
CASSPTRDYFYNEQFF
TGTGCCAGCAGCCCGACCCGGGACTACTTCTACAATGAGCAGTTCTTC
>TRBV5-1|TRBJ1-2|.|.
CASSLESTFPYGYTF
TGCGCCAGCAGCTTGGAATCAACGTTTCCCTATGGCTACACCTTC
>TRBV10-1|TRBJ1-5|.|.
CASSDLLVLRRQHF
TGCGCCAGCAGTGACCTATTGGTTCTGCGGCGCCAGCATTTT